This TCR beta chain came from a study of blood T cells in healthy people across ages. Study-level results: PBMC samples, being unsorted, prevented any conclusive comparison of naive and antigen-experienced cells. Per-million-T-cell TCR beta diversity fell roughly linearly with age.

Next came a second PCR, run for roughly 6 to 11 cycles, which used a sample-barcoded 5' primer along with a J-beta primer mix. In TCRdb, the 5' RACE reads were re-called with MiXCR into one record per CDR3 protein. The top ten hold roughly 10% of the sample, which has about 840,000 distinct CDR3 sequences, about 27% seen once. This clonotype was seen at least ten times. Antigen unknown. J lost 6 bases, V lost 0 bases, and 7 bases had no gene match. This CDR3 has 16 residues. CDR1 is SGHTA, CDR2 FQGTGA, per germline. The same specimen was also included in a second study, on T cells of mothers and their children.

Sequencing was performed on blood. This TCR was recovered from a woman aged 40 to 55 in good health. The rearrangement uses TRBV7-3 and TRBJ2-3, with 9 bases that match TRBD1. The CDR3 DNA reads TGTGCCAGCAGCTTAACCCCGGGACAGGGTGAGGATACGCAGTATTTT. This gives the protein CASSLTPGQGEDTQYF.